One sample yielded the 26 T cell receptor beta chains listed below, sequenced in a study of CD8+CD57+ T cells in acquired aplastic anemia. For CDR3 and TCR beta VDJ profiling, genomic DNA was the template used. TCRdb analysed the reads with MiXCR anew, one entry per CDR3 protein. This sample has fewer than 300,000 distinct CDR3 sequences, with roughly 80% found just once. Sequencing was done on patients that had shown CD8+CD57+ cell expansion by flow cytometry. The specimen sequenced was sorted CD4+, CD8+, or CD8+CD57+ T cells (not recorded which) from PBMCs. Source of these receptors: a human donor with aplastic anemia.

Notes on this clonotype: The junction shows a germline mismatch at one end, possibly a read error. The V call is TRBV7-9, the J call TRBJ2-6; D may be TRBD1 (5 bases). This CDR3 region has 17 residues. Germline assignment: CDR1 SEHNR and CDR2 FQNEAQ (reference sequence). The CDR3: CASSLGRSPSGANVLTF. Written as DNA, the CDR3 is TGTGCCAGCAGCTTAGGAAGAAGCCCCTCTGGGGCTAACGTCCTGACTTTC.

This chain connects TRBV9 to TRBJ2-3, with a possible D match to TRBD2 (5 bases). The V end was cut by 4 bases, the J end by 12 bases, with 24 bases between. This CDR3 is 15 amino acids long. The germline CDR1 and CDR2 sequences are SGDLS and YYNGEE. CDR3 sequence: CASSPAGNTPDSQYF. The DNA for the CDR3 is TGTGCCAGCAGCCCCGCCGGGAACACCCCAGACTCCCAGTATTTT. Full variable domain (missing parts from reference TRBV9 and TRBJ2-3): DSGVTQTPKHLITATGQRVTLRCSPRSGDLSVYWYQQSLDQGLQFLIQYYNGEERAKGNILERFSAQQFPDLHSELNLSSLELGDSALYFCASSPAGNTPDSQYFGPGTRLTVL.

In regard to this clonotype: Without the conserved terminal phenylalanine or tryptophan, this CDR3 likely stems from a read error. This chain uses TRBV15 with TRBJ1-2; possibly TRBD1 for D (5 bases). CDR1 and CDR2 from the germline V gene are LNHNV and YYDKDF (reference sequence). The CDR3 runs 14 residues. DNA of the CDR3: TGTGCCAGCAGCGGAGGGACGGTAAACTATGGCTACACCCTC. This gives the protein CASSGGTVNYGYTL.

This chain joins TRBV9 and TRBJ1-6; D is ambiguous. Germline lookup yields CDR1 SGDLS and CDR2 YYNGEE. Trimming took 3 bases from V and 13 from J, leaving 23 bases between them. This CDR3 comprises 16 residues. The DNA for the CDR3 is TGTGCCAGCAGCGCCGGGCCTAGCGGAATAGATACGCCCCTCCACTTT. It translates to CASSAGPSGIDTPLHF.

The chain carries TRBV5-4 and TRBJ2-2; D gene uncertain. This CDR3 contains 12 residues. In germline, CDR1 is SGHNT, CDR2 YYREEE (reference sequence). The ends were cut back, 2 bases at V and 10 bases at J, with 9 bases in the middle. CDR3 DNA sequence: TGTGCCAGCAGCTTAGCTACAGCGGAGCTGTTTTTT. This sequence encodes CASSLATAELFF. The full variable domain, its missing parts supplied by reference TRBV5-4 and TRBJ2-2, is ETGVTQSPTHLIKTRGQQVTLRCSSQSGHNTVSWYQQALGQGPQFIFQYYREEENGRGNFPPRFSGLQFPNYSSELNVNALELDDSALYLCASSLATAELFFGEGSRLTVL.

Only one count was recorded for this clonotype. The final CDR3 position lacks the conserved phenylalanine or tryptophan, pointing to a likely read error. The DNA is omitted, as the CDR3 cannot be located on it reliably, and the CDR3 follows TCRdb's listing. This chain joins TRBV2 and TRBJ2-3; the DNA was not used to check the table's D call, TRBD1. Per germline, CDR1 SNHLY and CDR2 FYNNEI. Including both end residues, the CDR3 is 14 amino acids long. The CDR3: CASSDAGGPDTYYL.

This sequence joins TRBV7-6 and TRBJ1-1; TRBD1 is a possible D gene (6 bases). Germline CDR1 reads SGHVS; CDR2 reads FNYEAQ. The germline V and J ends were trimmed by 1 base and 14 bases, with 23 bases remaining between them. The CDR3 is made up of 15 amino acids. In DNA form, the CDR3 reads TGTGCCAGCAGCTTAGACCACGGGACAAACGAGACCCAGTTCTTT. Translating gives CASSLDHGTNETQFF. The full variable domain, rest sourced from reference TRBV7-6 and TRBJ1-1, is GAGVSQSPRYKVTKRGQDVALRCDPISGHVSLYWYRQALGQGPEFLTYFNYEAQQDKSGLPNDRFSAERPEGSISTLTIQRTEQRDSAMYRCASSLDHGTNETQFFGQGTRLTVV.

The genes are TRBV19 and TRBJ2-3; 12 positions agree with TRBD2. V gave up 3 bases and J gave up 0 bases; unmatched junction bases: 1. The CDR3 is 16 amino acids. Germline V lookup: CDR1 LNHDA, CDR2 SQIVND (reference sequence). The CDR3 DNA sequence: TGTGCCAGTAGTATCGGGACTAGCGGGAGCACAGATACGCAGTATTTT. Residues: CASSIGTSGSTDTQYF. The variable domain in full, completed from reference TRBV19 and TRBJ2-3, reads DGGITQSPKYLFRKEGQNVTLSCEQNLNHDAMYWYRQDPGQGLRLIYYSQIVNDFQKGDIAEGYSVSREKKESFPLTVTSAQKNPTAFYLCASSIGTSGSTDTQYFGPGTRLTVL.

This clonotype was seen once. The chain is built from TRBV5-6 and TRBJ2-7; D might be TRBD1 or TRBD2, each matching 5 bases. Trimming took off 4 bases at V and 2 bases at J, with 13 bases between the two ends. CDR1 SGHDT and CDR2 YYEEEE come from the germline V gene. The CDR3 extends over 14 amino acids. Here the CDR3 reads CASSGERDAYEQYF. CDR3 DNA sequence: TGTGCCAGCAGCGGGGAGAGGGACGCCTACGAGCAGTACTTC. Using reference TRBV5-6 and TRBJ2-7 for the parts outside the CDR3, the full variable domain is DAGVTQSPTHLIKTRGQQVTLRCSPKSGHDTVSWYQQALGQGPQFIFQYYEEEERQRGNFPDRFSGHQFPNYSSELNVNALLLGDSALYLCASSGERDAYEQYFGPGTRLTVT.

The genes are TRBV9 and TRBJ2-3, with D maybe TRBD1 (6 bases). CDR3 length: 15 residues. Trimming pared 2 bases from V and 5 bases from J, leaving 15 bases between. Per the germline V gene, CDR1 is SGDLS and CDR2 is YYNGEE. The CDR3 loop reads CASSVGARGGDTQYF. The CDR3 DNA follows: TGTGCCAGCAGCGTCGGTGCCAGAGGGGGAGATACGCAGTATTTT.

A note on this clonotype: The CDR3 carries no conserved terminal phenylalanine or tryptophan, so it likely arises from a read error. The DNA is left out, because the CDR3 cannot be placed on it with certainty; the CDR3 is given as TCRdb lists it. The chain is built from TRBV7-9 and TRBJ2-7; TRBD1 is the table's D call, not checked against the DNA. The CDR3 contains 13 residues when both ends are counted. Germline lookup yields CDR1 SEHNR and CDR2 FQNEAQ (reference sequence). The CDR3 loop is CASKEQGYGETYG.

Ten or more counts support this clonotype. CDR3: CASSPGRAFYEQYV. CDR3 sequence (DNA): TGTGCCAGCAGCCCGGGACGGGCCTTTTACGAGCAGTACGTC. The chain is built from TRBV27 and TRBJ2-7; D might be TRBD1 or TRBD2, each matching 5 bases. The V and J ends lost 6 bases and 4 bases respectively, with 16 bases between them. This CDR3 spans 14 amino acids. The germline V gene encodes CDR1 MNHEY and CDR2 SMNVEV (reference sequence).

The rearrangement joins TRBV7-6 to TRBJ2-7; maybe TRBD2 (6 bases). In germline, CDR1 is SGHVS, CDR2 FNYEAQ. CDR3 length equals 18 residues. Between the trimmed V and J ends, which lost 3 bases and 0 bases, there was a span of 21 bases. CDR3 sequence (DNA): TGTGCCAGCAGCTTTCCTCCAGGGAGGAAAGCCCTCTCCTACGAGCAGTACGTC. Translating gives CASSFPPGRKALSYEQYV.

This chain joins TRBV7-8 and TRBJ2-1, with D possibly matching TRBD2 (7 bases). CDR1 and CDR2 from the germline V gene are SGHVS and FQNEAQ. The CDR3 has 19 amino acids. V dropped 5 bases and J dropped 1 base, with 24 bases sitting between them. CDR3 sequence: CASSQEGPRGARSYNEQFF. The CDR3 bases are TGTGCCAGCAGCCAAGAGGGTCCTCGGGGGGCCCGGTCCTACAATGAGCAGTTCTTC.

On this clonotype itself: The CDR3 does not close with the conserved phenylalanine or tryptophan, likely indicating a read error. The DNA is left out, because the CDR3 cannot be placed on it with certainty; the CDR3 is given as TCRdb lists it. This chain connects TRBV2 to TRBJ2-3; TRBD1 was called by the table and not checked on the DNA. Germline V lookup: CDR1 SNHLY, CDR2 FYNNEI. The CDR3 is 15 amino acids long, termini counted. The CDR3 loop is CASGDGGADTQTQYP.

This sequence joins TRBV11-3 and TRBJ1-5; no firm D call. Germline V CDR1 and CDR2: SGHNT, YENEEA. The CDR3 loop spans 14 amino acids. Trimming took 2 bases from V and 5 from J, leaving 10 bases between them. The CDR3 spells CASSLYLTDQPQHF. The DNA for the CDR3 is TGTGCCAGCAGCTTATATCTTACAGATCAGCCCCAGCATTTT.

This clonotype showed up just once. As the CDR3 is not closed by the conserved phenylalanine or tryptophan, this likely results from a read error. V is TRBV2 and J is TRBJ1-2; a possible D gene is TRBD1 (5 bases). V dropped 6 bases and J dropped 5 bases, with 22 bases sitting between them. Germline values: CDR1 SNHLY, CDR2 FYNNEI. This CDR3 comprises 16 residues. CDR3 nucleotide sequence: TGTGCCAGCAGGCACGGTGGCACAGGTACGGAGTATGGCTACACCTGC. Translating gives CASRHGGTGTEYGYTC.

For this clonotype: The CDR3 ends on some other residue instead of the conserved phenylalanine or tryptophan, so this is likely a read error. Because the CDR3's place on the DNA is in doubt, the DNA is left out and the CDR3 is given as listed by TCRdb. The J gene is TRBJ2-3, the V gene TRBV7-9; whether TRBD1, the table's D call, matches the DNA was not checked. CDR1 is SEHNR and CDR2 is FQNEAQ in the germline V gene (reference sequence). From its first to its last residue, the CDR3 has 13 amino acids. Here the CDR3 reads CASSQVGGYTDTQ.

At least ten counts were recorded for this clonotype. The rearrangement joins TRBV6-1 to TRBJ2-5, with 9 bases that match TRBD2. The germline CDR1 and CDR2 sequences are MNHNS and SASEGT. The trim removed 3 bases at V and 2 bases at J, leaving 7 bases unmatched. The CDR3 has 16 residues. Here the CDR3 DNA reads TGTGCCAGCAGTGAGGCGCTAGCGGGGATTCAAGAGACCCAGTACTTC. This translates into CASSEALAGIQETQYF.

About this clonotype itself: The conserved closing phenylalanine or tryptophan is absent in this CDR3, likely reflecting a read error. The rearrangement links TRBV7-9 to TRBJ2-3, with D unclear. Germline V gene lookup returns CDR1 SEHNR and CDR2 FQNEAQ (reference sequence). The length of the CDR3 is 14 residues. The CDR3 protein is CASSFKRSRDTQYL. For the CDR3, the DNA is TGTGCCAGCAGCTTTAAAAGAAGCAGAGATACGCAGTATCTG.

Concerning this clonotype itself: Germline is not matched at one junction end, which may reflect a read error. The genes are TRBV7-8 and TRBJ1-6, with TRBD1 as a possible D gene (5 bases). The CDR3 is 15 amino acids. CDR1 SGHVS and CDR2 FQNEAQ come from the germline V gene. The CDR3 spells CASSPYPDMGSPPHF. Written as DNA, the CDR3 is TGCGCCAGCAGCCCTTACCCGGACATGGGGTCACCCCCCCACTTT.

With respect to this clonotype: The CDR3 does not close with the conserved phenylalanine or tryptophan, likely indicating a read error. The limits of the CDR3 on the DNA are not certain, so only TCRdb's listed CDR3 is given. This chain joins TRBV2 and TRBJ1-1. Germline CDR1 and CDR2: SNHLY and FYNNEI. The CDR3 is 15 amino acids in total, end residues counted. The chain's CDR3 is CASSFTSAMSSYSVY.

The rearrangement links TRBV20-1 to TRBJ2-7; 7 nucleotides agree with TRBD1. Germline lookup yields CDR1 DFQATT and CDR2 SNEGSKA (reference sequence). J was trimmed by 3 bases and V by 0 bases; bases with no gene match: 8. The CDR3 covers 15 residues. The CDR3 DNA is TGCAGTGCTAGAGATCGAGGTTCAGGGGGCTACGAGCAGTACTTC. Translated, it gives CSARDRGSGGYEQYF.

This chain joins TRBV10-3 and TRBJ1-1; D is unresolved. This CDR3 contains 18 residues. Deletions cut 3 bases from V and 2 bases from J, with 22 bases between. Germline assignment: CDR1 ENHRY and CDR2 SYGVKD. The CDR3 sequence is CAISDQGWLSEGNTEAFF. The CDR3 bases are TGTGCCATCAGTGATCAAGGATGGCTCAGCGAGGGAAACACTGAAGCTTTCTTT.

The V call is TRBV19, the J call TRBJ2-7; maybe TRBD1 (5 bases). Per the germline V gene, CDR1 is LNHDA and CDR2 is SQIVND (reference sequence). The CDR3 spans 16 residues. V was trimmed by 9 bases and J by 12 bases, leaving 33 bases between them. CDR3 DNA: TGTGCCAGCAGGACACCGGGCCAGGCGAACAAGGCGCAGCTGTACGTC. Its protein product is CASRTPGQANKAQLYV.

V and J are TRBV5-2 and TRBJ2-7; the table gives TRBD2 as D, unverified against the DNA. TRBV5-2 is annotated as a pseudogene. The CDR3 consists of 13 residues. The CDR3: CASRGGRHYEQYF. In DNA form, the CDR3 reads TGCGCCAGCAGGGGAGGGCGGCACTACGAGCAGTACTTC.